This T cell receptor beta chain was documented in a study of identical twins. Study-wide points: Fewer insertions characterized abundant cord blood beta clonotypes, whereas memory repertoires showed none. Cross-sectional statistics, not tracking of the same donors, supported the conclusions.

TCRdb itself ran the 5' RACE reads through MiXCR, one entry per CDR3 protein. The sample includes around 510,000 distinct CDR3 sequences, roughly 13% seen only once; the top ten take approximately 0.9%. This clonotype was found a few times. Antigen: not known. This CDR3 is 12 amino acids long. Germline values: CDR1 MNHEY, CDR2 SVGEGT. V lost 5 bases and J lost 6, with 8 bases in between. These same data were also listed under a study on yellow fever vaccine responses in identical twins.

This rearrangement joins TRBV6-2 or TRBV6-3 to TRBJ1-5; D remains unclear. This clonotype was obtained from a woman in her late teens or twenties in good health. Sequencing was performed on CD4+ T cells sorted from blood. CDR3 amino acids: CASSVGVQPQHF. The DNA of the CDR3 is TGTGCCAGCAGTGTCGGGGTTCAGCCCCAGCATTTT.